This T cell receptor beta chain is drawn from a study of shared clonotypes between healthy human individuals. CDR1 and CDR2 (germline): SGDLS, YYNGEE. Trimming removed 1 base from V and 0 bases from J; junction bases left unmatched: 10. The CDR3 contains 19 residues. A 200 ng quantity of DNA, tens of thousands of T cell genomes, went into the sorted-subset replicate PCRs. Only in-frame clones appear in the TCRdb table, and some are missing; sequencing was by immunoSEQ multiplex PCR. The data contain 2 million to 2.5 million clones, about 95% of them singletons. CD8 cells classed as naive were CD45RO-negative and positively selected for CCR7, excluding terminally differentiated effector memory CD45RA+ cells.

The sequence was collected from a man in his late teens or twenties in good health. The gene calls are TRBV9 and TRBJ1-6; 7 positions agree with TRBD1. The specimen was naive CD8+ T cells sorted from blood. The CDR3 nucleotides are TGTGCCAGCAGCGTATTACAGGGGTCTCTTAGCTCCTATAATTCACCCCTCCACTTT. It translates to CASSVLQGSLSSYNSPLHF.